Included here is one TCR beta chain sequence, with context. As originally analysed: Estimation of nucleated cell counts was performed using reference gene primer amplification. Clones were sequenced by immunoSEQ multiplex PCR, and TCRdb holds only the in-frame ones, with some missing. V and J calls plus clone size are reproduced from that table; the DNA served to infer D and trimming. The sample contains over 95,000 clones, roughly 84% of which appear only once. This entry belongs to a study of blood T cell repertoires in COVID-19. Germline V gene data show CDR1 as KGHSH and CDR2 as LQKENI. This CDR3 contains 13 residues. Trimming pared 8 bases from V and 1 base from J, leaving 9 bases between.

This receptor was obtained from a man in his forties with acute or convalescent COVID-19. V gene TRBV18 combines with J gene TRBJ2-1, with D maybe TRBD2 (6 bases). Sequenced material: peripheral blood. The CDR3 nucleotides read TGTGCCAGCGCCGGGGGATCCTACAATGAGCAGTTCTTC. It encodes CASAGGSYNEQFF.